This paragraph covers one T cell receptor (beta chain) sequence. Its specificity is unknown. Data came from immunoSEQ multiplex PCR; TCRdb stores just in-frame clones and leaves some out. The sample yields about 2 million clones, 90% to 95% seen once. Germline CDR1 and CDR2: ENHRY and SYGVKD. There are 16 residues in the CDR3. Trimming cost V 2 bases and J 1 base; bases outside gene matches: 5. This entry comes from a study of shared clonotypes between healthy human individuals. Study-level points and caveats: Across subsets, estimated richness was generally greater for naive than for memory populations. Shared clonotypes across all four donors exceeded non-shared ones in generation probability. When naive CD4 clonotypes were compared across a few donors, approximately 4.9% were shared.

This sequence originates from a man younger than 35 in good health. The chain joins TRBV10-3 to TRBJ2-5, with 9 nucleotides matching TRBD1. Input material: naive CD4+ T cells sorted from blood. Subset in this sample: CD45RA+ positively selected. CDR3 DNA: TGTGCCATCAGTGAGACCGGGACAGGGATCCAAGAGACCCAGTACTTC. The encoded protein is CAISETGTGIQETQYF.